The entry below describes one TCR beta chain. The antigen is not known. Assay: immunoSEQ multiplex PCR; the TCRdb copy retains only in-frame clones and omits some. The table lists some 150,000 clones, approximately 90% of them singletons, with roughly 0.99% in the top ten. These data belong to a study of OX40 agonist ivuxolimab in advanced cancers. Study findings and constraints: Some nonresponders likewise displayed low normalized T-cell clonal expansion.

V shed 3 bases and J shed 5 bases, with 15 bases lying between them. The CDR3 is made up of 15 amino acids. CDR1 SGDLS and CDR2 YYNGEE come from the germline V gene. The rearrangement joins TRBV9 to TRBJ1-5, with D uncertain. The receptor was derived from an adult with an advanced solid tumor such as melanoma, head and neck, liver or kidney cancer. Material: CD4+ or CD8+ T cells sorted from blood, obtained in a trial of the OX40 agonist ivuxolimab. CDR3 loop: CASSDHGRSDQPQHF. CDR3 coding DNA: TGTGCCAGCAGCGACCATGGAAGGTCAGATCAGCCCCAGCATTTT.